What follows describes a single TCR beta chain. What it binds is not known. This entry belongs to a study of neoadjuvant nivolumab and ipilimumab in lung cancer. Notes on the study in general: Resected tumors had greater TCR richness and clonality than uninvolved lung. Only two of four nivolumab-treated tumors gained richness and clonality by surgery. Resected-tumor TCR richness correlated positively with pretherapy blood richness. TCR receptors were sequenced in few samples.

Trimming pared 6 bases from V and 0 bases from J, leaving 8 bases between. The CDR3 spans 13 residues. Germline V gene sequence: CDR1 LGHNT, CDR2 FRNRAP. Using immunoSEQ multiplex PCR, the repertoire was profiled, and TCRdb retains in-frame clones only, with some absent. The sample contains about 38,000 clones, roughly nine tenths of which appear only once. The chain couples TRBV12-5 to TRBJ2-5, with unresolved D. The clonotype comes from an adult with non-small cell lung cancer. This specimen consisted of peripheral blood, obtained before neoadjuvant nivolumab, alone or with ipilimumab. In DNA, the CDR3 is TGTGCTAGTGGCCTCCTGGACCAAGAGACCCAGTACTTC. It translates to CASGLLDQETQYF.